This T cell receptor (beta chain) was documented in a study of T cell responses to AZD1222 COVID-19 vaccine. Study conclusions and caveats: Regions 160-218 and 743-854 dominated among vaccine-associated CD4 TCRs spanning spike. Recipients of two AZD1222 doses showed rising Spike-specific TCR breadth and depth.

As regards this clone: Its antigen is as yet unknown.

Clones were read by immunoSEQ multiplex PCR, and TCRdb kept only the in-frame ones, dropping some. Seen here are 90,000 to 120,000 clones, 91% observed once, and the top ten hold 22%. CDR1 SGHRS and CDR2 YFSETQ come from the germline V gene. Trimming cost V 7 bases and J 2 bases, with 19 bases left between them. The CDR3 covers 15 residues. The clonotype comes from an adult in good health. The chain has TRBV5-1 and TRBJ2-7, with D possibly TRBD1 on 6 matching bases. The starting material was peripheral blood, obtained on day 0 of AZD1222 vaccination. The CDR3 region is CASSIQGQGTYEQYF. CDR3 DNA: TGCGCCAGCTCTATACAGGGCCAAGGAACCTACGAGCAGTACTTC.